This T cell receptor beta chain was documented in a study of blood T cell repertoires in COVID-19. Assay used: immunoSEQ multiplex PCR; TCRdb lists only in-frame clones, some missing. The data contain about 210,000 clones, more than 80% of them singletons. In its sample, this clone was seen a few times. Germline lookup yields CDR1 WSHSY and CDR2 SAAADI. This CDR3 has 13 residues. The V gene lost 3 bases and the J gene lost 2 bases, with 7 bases spanning the gap. The rearrangement uses TRBV10-2 and TRBJ1-1, with D uncertain. Source material: PBMCs or T cells enriched from blood (not recorded which). The sequence was obtained from a man aged 40-50 years who had recovered from COVID-19. The CDR3 nucleotides read TGCGCCAGCAGTGAAGCATCAAACACTGAAGCTTTCTTT. This encodes CASSEASNTEAFF.